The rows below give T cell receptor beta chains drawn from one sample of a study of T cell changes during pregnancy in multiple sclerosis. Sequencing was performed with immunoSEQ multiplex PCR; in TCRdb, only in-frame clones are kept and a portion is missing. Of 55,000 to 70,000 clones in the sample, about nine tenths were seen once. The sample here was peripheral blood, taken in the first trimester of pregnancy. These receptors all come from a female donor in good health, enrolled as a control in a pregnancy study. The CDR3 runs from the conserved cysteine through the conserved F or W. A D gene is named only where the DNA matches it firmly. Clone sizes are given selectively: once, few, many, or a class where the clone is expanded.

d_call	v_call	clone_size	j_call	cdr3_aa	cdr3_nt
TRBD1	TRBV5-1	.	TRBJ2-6	CASSQTGASGANVLTF	TGCGCCAGCAGCCAGACAGGGGCCTCTGGGGCCAACGTCCTGACTTTC
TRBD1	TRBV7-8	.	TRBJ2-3	CASSLVRGQGTDTQYF	TGTGCCAGCAGCTTAGTACGGGGACAGGGGACAGATACGCAGTATTTT
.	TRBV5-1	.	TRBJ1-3	CASSLVQGHSGNTIYF	TGCGCCAGCAGCTTGGTACAGGGTCATTCTGGAAACACCATATATTTT
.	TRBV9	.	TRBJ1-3	CASSVATGVGNTIYF	TGTGCCAGCAGCGTAGCGACAGGCGTTGGAAACACCATATATTTT
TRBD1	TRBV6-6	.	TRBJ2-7	CASSYRGPYEQYF	TGTGCCAGCAGTTACAGGGGGCCCTACGAGCAGTACTTC
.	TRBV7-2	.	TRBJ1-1	CASSYDRNTEAFF	TGTGCCAGCAGCTATGACAGGAACACTGAAGCTTTCTTT
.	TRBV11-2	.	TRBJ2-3	CASSGRVGLRTDTQYF	TGTGCCAGCAGCGGCAGGGTGGGGCTAAGAACAGATACGCAGTATTTT
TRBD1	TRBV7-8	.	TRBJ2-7	CASSVVETGKLSYEQYF	TGTGCCAGCAGCGTCGTCGAGACAGGGAAACTCTCTTACGAGCAGTACTTC
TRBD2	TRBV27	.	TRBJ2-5	CASSPGTSGRETQYF	TGTGCCAGCAGTCCAGGGACTAGCGGGAGGGAGACCCAGTACTTC
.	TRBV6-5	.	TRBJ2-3	CASSYSYSTDTQYF	TGTGCCAGCAGTTACTCCTACAGCACAGATACGCAGTATTTT
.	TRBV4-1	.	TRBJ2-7	CASSQEQSSGLGEQYF	TGCGCCAGCAGCCAAGAACAGTCGAGCGGGCTGGGCGAGCAGTACTTC
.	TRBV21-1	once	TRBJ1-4	CASTLTERVSDGANEKLFF	TGTGCCAGCACCCTCACCGAGAGGGTAAGCGACGGAGCTAATGAAAAACTGTTTTTT
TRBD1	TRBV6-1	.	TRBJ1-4	CASQGARGEKLFF	TGTGCCAGCCAGGGGGCGCGGGGTGAAAAACTGTTTTTT
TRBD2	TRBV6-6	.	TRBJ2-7	CASSFLAGTGEQYF	TGTGCCAGCAGCTTCCTAGCGGGGACGGGGGAGCAGTACTTC
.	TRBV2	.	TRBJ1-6	CASSERTVNNSPLHF	TGTGCCAGCAGTGAAAGGACAGTCAATAATTCACCCCTCCACTTT
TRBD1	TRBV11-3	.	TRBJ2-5	CASSLGRDRETQYF	TGTGCCAGCAGCTTGGGCAGGGACAGAGAGACCCAGTACTTC
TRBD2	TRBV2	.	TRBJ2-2	CASTGGLAGDNTGELFF	TGTGCCAGCACTGGAGGACTAGCGGGGGATAACACCGGGGAGCTGTTTTTT
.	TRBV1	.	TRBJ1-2	CTSSRWGLIYGYTF	TGCACCAGCAGCCGATGGGGCCTCATCTATGGCTACACCTTC
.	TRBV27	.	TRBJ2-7	CASSAIWSRASSYEQYF	TGTGCCAGCAGTGCCATTTGGAGCAGGGCTTCCTCCTACGAGCAGTACTTC
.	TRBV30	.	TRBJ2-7	CACLTGSSYEQYF	TGTGCCTGCCTTACAGGGAGCAGCTACGAGCAGTACTTC
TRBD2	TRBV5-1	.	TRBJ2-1	CASSLTGLAGVDLDNEQFF	TGCGCCAGCAGCTTGACGGGCCTAGCGGGAGTGGATCTGGACAATGAGCAGTTCTTC
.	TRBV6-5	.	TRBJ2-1	CASSPGDRKNNEQFF	TGTGCCAGCAGCCCCGGAGACAGGAAGAACAATGAGCAGTTCTTC
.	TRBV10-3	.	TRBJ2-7	CAISLQDLREQYF	TGTGCCATCAGCCTCCAGGATTTACGTGAGCAGTACTTC
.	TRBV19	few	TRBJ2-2	CASSIMAGSGELFF	TGTGCCAGTAGTATAATGGCTGGGAGCGGGGAGCTGTTTTTT
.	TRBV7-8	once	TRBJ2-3	CASSIGSGAGDTQYF	TGTGCCAGCAGTATAGGATCAGGGGCTGGAGATACGCAGTATTTT
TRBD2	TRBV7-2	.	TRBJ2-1	CASSFSGPYNEQFF	TGTGCCAGCAGCTTTAGCGGGCCCTACAATGAGCAGTTCTTC
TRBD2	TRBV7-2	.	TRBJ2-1	CASSTTTSGGPYNEQFF	TGTGCCAGCAGCACTACCACTAGCGGGGGTCCCTACAATGAGCAGTTCTTC
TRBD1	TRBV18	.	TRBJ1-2	CASSPDRVKGYTF	TGTGCCAGCTCACCAGACAGGGTGAAGGGCTACACCTTC
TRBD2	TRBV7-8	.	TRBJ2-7	CASSPGTSGSYEQYF	TGTGCCAGCAGCCCGGGGACTAGCGGTTCCTACGAGCAGTACTTC
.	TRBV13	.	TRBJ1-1	CASSLGGASTEAFF	TGTGCCAGCAGCTTAGGGGGGGCGAGCACTGAAGCTTTCTTT
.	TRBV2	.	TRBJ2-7	CASSEGRGSYEQYF	TGTGCCAGCAGTGAAGGGAGGGGCTCCTACGAGCAGTACTTC
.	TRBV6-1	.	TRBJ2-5	CASSDREAWETQYF	TGTGCCAGCAGTGACAGGGAGGCATGGGAGACCCAGTACTTC
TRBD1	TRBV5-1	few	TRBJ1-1	CASSPWDSQGAGGTEAFF	TGCGCCAGCAGCCCTTGGGACTCACAGGGGGCGGGGGGCACTGAAGCTTTCTTT
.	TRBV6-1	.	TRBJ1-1	CATSHTGNTEAFF	TGTGCCACCTCCCATACAGGGAACACTGAAGCTTTCTTT
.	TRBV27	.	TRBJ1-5	CASSPNLPGSNQPQHF	TGTGCCAGCAGTCCAAATCTCCCAGGTTCGAATCAGCCCCAGCATTTT
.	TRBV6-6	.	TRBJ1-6	CASSYSEGRHNSPLHF	TGTGCCAGCAGTTACTCGGAGGGGAGGCATAATTCACCCCTCCACTTT
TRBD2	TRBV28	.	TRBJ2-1	CASTETSSSYNEQFF	TGTGCCAGCACCGAGACTAGCTCCTCCTACAATGAGCAGTTCTTC
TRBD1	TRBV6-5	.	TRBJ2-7	CASRGPGQGYEQYF	TGTGCCAGCAGGGGCCCGGGACAGGGCTACGAGCAGTACTTC
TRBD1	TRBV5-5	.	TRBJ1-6	CASSVGTGTNSPLHF	TGTGCCAGCAGCGTTGGGACAGGGACCAATTCACCCCTCCACTTT
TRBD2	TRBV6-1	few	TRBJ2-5	CASSELAGGPQETQYF	TGTGCCAGCAGTGAGTTAGCGGGGGGACCCCAAGAGACCCAGTACTTC
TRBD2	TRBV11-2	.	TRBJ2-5	CASSPGLAGTETQYF	TGTGCCAGCAGCCCGGGACTAGCGGGGACGGAGACCCAGTACTTC
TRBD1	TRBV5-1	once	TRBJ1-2	CASSLGTGVSVLNGYTF	TGCGCCAGCAGCTTGGGGACAGGGGTCTCGGTTTTGAATGGCTACACCTTC
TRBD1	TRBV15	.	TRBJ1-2	CATSRRQGRVDGYTF	TGTGCCACCAGCAGACGACAGGGACGGGTGGATGGCTACACCTTC
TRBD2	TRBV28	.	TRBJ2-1	CASSPGTSGRTEQFF	TGTGCCAGCAGCCCCGGGACTAGCGGGAGAACTGAGCAGTTCTTC
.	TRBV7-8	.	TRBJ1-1	CASSLVGGYLAEAFF	TGTGCCAGCAGCTTAGTCGGGGGTTATTTAGCTGAAGCTTTCTTT